A single sample gave rise to the 8 T cell receptor beta chains below, sequenced in a study of cytotoxic CD8 clonotypes in ibrutinib-treated CLL. Some clones are missing from TCRdb's copy, which holds only in-frame ones; the method was immunoSEQ multiplex PCR. The sample consists of approximately 150,000 clones, over 75% of them appearing once. The specimen was PBMCs, collected at disease progression, from a patient treated with ibrutinib. Every receptor here comes from a human donor with chronic lymphocytic leukemia.

The J gene is TRBJ1-5, the V gene TRBV7-6; tentatively, D is TRBD1 (6 bases). Germline loops: CDR1 SGHVS, CDR2 FNYEAQ. V lost 4 bases and J lost 6, with 16 bases in between. This CDR3 is 15 amino acids long. In DNA, the CDR3 is TGTGCCAGCAGCTCCGGACAGTCTCTCATTCAGCCCCAGCATTTT. It is translated as CASSSGQSLIQPQHF.

The CDR3 region has the DNA TGTGCCAGCAATTTGGGATCAATCACTGAAGCTTTCTTT. This gives the protein CASNLGSITEAFF. This chain connects TRBV2 to TRBJ1-1; D gene unclear. Trimming shortened V by 7 bases and J by 4 bases, and 13 bases separated the two germline ends. Germline CDR1 SNHLY, CDR2 FYNNEI. The CDR3 sequence is 13 residues long.

This clone occurred a few times. This chain connects TRBV5-1 to TRBJ2-5; D is unclear. The V gene's germline CDR1 is SGHRS and CDR2 YFSETQ. V lost 1 base, J lost 1 base, and 8 bases lay in between. The CDR3 totals 14 residues. CDR3 nucleotides: TGCGCCAGCAGCTTGAGGCAGACCCAAGAGACCCAGTACTTC. It codes for CASSLRQTQETQYF.

The genes are TRBV2 and TRBJ2-7; 12 positions agree with TRBD2. This CDR3 contains 14 residues. After removal of 6 bases from V and 3 bases from J, the junction contained 3 bases not matched to a gene. Per germline, CDR1 SNHLY and CDR2 FYNNEI. The CDR3 DNA reads as TGTGCCAGCAGCGGACTAGCGGGACTCTACGAGCAGTACTTC. Translating gives CASSGLAGLYEQYF.

CDR3 nucleotides: TGTGCCAGCAGCCCAGGGGATTCATACAATGAGCAGTTCTTC. Protein: CASSPGDSYNEQFF. The chain links TRBV7-3 to TRBJ2-1; weak D call: TRBD1 (6 bases). The ends were cut back, 5 bases at V and 4 bases at J, with 12 bases in the middle. Germline values: CDR1 SGHTA, CDR2 FQGTGA. This CDR3 spans 14 amino acids.

The CDR3 bases are TGTGCCAGCAGCCCGATTCTGGAGACCCAGTACTTC. It is translated as CASSPILETQYF. The rearrangement uses TRBV7-2 and TRBJ2-5; D gene uncertain. The CDR3 runs 12 residues. The V gene's germline CDR1 is SGHTA and CDR2 FQGNSA. V dropped 5 bases and J dropped 5 bases, with 9 bases sitting between them.

The chain carries TRBV27 and TRBJ1-2; D might be TRBD1 (5 bases). The CDR3 runs to 15 residues. V lost 6 bases and J lost 4, with 18 bases in between. CDR1 is MNHEY, CDR2 SMNVEV, per germline (reference sequence). CDR3 nucleotide sequence: TGTGCCAGCAGACCGACAGCTGCAAACCTCTATGGCTACACCTTC. Translation: CASRPTAANLYGYTF.

J is TRBJ2-7 and V is TRBV27, with 9 bases matching TRBD2. Germline V lookup: CDR1 MNHEY, CDR2 SMNVEV (reference sequence). The CDR3 is made up of 15 amino acids. V dropped 8 bases and J dropped 1; count of bases not matched to a gene: 9. The CDR3 sequence is CASVHSGSGSYEQYF. DNA of the CDR3: TGTGCCAGCGTGCATAGCGGGAGTGGATCCTACGAGCAGTACTTC.